This T cell receptor (beta chain) was documented in a study of blood T cell repertoires in COVID-19. In the study overall: COVID-19 samples, acute and convalescent, were from the United States, Italy and Spain. T cells, B-cell-depleted T cells, or PBMCs supplied cDNA or gDNA.

As processed by the authors: Amplification of reference gene primers provided the estimated nucleated cell counts. Generated by immunoSEQ multiplex PCR, the TCRdb table keeps only in-frame clones and is missing some. Clone size and the V and J calls come from that table; the DNA yielded D and trimming. The sample holds some 250,000 clones, roughly 85% seen once. This clone has more than one count but fewer than ten. The CDR3 runs 14 residues. Germline CDR1 and CDR2: SNHLY and FYNNEI. V lost 7 bases and J lost 2, with 14 bases in between. The specimen was peripheral blood. This receptor was obtained from a young woman with acute or convalescent COVID-19. This chain links TRBV2 with TRBJ1-1; D is possibly TRBD1 (6 bases). CDR3: CASTGTRTNTEAFF. The CDR3 nucleotides are TGTGCCAGCACCGGGACAAGGACTAACACTGAAGCTTTCTTT.